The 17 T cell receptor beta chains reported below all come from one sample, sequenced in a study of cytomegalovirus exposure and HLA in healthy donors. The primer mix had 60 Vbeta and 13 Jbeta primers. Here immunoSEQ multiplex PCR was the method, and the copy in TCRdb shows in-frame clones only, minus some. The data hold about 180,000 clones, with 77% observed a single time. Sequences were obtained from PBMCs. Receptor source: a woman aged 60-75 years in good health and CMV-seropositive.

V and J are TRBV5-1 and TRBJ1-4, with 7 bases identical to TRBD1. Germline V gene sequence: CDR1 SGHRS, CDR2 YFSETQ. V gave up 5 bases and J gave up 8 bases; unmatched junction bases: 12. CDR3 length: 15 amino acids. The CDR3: CASRKNGQEFEKLFF. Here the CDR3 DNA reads TGCGCCAGCAGGAAAAACGGACAGGAGTTCGAAAAACTGTTTTTT.

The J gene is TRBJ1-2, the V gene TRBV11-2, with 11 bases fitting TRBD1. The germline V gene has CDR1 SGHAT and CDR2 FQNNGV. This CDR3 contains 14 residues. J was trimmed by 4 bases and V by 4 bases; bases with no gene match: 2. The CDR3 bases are TGTGCCAGCAGCTCCGGGACAGGGGGCTATGGCTACACCTTC. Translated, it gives CASSSGTGGYGYTF.

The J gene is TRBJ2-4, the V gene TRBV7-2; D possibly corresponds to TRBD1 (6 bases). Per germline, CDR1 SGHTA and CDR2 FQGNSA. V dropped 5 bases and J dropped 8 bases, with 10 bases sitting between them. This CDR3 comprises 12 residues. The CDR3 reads CASSGQGHIQYF. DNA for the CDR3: TGTGCCAGCAGCGGGCAGGGGCACATTCAGTACTTC.

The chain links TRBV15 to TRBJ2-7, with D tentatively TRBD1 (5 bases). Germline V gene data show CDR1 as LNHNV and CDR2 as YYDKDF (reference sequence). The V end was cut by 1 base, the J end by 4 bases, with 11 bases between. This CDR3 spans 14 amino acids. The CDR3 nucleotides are TGTGCCACCAGCAGAGGTGGCAGGGTTTACGAGCAGTACTTC. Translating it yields CATSRGGRVYEQYF.

Here the CDR3 DNA reads TGTGCCAGCAGAGTACAGGGCTATAGCAATCAGCCCCAGCATTTT. It is translated as CASRVQGYSNQPQHF. This chain connects TRBV5-6 to TRBJ1-5, with D tentatively TRBD1 (6 bases). Per germline, CDR1 SGHDT and CDR2 YYEEEE. The CDR3 runs 15 residues. With 5 bases removed from V and 0 bases from J, the gap between germline ends came to 12 bases.

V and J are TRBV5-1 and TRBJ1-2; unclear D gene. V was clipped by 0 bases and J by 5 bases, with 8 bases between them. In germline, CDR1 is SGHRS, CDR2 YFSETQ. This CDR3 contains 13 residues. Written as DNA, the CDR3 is TGCGCCAGCAGCTTGGACAGCCTATATGGCTACACCTTC. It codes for CASSLDSLYGYTF.

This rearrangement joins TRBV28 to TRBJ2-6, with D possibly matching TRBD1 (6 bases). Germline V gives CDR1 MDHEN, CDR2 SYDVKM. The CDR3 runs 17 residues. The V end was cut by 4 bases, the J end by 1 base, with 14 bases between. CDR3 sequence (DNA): TGTGCCAGCAGTTACCAAACAGGGTTTTCTGGGGCCAACGTCCTGACTTTC. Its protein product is CASSYQTGFSGANVLTF.

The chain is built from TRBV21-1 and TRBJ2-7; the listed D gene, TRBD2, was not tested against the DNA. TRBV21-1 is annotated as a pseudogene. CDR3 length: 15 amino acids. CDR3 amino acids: CASSKARGASYEQYF. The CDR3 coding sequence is TGTGCCAGCAGCAAAGCGCGGGGTGCCTCCTACGAGCAGTACTTC.

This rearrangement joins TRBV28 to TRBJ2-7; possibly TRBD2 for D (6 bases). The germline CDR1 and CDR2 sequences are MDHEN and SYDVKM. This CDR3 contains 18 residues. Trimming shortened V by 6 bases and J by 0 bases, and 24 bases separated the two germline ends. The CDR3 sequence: CASSLPGVGAGTSYEQYF. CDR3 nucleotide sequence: TGTGCCAGCAGCCTGCCCGGAGTCGGGGCGGGGACCTCCTACGAGCAGTACTTC.

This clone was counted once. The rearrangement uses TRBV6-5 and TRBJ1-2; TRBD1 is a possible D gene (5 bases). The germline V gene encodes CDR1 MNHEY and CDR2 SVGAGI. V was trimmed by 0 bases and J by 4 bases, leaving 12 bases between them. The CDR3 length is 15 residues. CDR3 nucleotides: TGTGCCAGCAGTTACTCGGGGGGGTCTGTCTATGGCTACACCTTC. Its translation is CASSYSGGSVYGYTF.

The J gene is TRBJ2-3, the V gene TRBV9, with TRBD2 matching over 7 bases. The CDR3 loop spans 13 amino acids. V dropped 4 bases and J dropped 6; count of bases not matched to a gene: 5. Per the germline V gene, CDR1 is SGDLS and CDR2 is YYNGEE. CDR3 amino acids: CASSLRLADTQYF. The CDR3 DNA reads TGTGCCAGCAGCCTTCGACTAGCTGATACGCAGTATTTT.

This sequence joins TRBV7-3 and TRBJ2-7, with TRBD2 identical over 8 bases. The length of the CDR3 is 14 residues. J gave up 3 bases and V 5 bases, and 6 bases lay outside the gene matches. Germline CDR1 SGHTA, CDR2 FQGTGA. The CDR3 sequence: CASSKSGGDYEQYF. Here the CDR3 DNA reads TGTGCCAGCAGCAAGAGCGGGGGTGACTACGAGCAGTACTTC. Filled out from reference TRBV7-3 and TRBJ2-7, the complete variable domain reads GAGVSQTPSNKVTEKGKYVELRCDPISGHTALYWYRQSLGQGPEFLIYFQGTGAADDSGLPNDRFFAVRPEGSVSTLKIQRTERGDSAVYLCASSKSGGDYEQYFGPGTRLTVT.

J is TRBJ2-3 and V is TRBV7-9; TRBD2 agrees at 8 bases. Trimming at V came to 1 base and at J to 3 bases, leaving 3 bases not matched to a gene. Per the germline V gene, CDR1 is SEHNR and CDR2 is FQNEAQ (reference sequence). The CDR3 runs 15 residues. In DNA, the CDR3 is TGTGCCAGCAGCTTAGGGCGGGGGGAAACAGATACGCAGTATTTT. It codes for CASSLGRGETDTQYF.

CDR3 sequence (DNA): TGTGCCAGCAGCGCCGGACAGGGGTACAATTCACCCCTCCACTTT. Translation gives CASSAGQGYNSPLHF. V gene TRBV6-4 combines with J gene TRBJ1-6, with TRBD1 identical over 9 bases. CDR3 length: 15 amino acids. The J segment lost 7 bases and the V segment lost 6 bases, leaving 7 bases of the junction unmatched. Germline-derived CDR1 and CDR2 are MRHNA and SNTAGT.

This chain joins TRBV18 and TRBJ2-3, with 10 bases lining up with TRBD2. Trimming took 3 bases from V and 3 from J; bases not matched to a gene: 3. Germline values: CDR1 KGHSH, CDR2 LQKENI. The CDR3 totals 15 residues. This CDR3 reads CASSPQLAGTDTQYF. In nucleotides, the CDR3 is TGTGCCAGCTCACCTCAACTAGCGGGAACAGATACGCAGTATTTT.

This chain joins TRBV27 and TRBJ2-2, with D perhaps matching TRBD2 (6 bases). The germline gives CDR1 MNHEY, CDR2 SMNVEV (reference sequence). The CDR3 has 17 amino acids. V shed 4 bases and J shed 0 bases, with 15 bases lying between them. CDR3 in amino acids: CASSYWRATANTGELFF. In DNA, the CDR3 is TGTGCCAGCAGTTACTGGAGGGCGACAGCGAACACCGGGGAGCTGTTTTTT.

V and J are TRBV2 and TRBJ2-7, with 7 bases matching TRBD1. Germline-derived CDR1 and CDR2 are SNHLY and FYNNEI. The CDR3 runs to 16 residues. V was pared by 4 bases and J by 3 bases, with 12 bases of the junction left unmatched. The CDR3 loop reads CASSVYGTAFIYEQYF. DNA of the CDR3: TGTGCCAGCAGTGTTTATGGGACAGCTTTTATCTACGAGCAGTACTTC.